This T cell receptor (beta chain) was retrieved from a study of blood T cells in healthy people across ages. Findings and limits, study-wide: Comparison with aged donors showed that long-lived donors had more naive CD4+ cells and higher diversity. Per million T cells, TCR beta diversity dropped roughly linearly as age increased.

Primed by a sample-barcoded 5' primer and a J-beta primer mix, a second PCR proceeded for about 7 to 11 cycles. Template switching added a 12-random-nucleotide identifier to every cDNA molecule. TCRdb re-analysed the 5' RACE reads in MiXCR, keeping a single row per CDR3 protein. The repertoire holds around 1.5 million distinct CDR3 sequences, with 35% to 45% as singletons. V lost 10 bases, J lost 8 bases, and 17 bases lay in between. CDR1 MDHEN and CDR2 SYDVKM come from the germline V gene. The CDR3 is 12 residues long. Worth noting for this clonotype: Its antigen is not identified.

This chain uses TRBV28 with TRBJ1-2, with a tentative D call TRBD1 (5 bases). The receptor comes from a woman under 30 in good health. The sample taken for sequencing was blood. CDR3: CATFSGAGGYTF. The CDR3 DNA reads TGTGCCACGTTTAGCGGGGCTGGAGGCTACACCTTC.